This T cell receptor (beta chain) was retrieved from a study of blood T cell repertoires in COVID-19. Study-wide context: PBMCs, B-cell-depleted T cells, or T cells provided the cDNA or gDNA that made up the material.

The CDR3 contains 15 residues. The junction had 4 bases not matched to a gene; V was cut back by 1 base and J by 4 bases. Germline CDR1 and CDR2: SGHVS and FQNEAQ. Participants, about 18 to 90 years old, spanned around 26 US areas. Participants were placed into cohorts based on the clinical history they reported. Each recovered donor of Cohort 3 presented with two negative PCRs, clearance, or symptom resolution. Sequenced by immunoSEQ multiplex PCR; TCRdb stores in-frame clones only, minus some. This repertoire shows about 150,000 clones, roughly 84% found once; its top ten account for 8%. The receptor was isolated from a woman aged 50 to 65 who had recovered from COVID-19. Sequenced sample: PBMCs or T cells enriched from blood (not recorded which). This chain uses TRBV7-8 with TRBJ1-2; 9 bases map to TRBD1. The chain's CDR3 is CASSLEQGAGYGYTF. The CDR3, as DNA: TGTGCCAGCAGCTTAGAACAGGGGGCAGGCTATGGCTACACCTTC.